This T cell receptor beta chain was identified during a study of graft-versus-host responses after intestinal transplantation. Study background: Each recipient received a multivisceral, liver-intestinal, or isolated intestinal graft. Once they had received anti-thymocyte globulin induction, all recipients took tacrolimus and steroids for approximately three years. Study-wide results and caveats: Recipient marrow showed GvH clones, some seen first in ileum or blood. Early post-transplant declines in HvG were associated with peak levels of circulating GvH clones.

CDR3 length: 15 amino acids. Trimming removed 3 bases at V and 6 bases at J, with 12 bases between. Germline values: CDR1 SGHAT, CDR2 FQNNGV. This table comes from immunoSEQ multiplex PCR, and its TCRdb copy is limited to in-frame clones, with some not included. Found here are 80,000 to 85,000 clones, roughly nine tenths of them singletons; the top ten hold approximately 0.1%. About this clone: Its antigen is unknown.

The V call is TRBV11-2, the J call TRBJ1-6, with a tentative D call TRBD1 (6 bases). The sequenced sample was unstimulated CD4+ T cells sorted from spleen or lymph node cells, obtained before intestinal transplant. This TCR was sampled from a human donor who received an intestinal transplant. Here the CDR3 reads CASSFAQGGNSPLHF. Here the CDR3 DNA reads TGTGCCAGCAGCTTCGCACAGGGCGGTAATTCACCCCTCCACTTT.